This entry features one TCR beta chain sequence. The target antigen is unknown. This sample was included in a study of cytotoxic CD8 clonotypes in ibrutinib-treated CLL. With V trimmed by 3 bases and J by 9 bases, 14 bases remained unmatched. The germline CDR1 and CDR2 sequences are SGDLS and YYNGEE. The CDR3 has 16 amino acids. Assay: immunoSEQ multiplex PCR; the TCRdb copy retains only in-frame clones and omits some. Of 270,000 or so clones in the sample, 76% were seen once. General observations from the study: Sampling schedules were unmatched across sustained-remission and progressing patients. Elevated clonality accompanied ibrutinib response, with a return toward baseline values at progression.

V usage is TRBV9 and J usage is TRBJ2-1, with 8 bases identical to TRBD2. The specimen was PBMCs, collected at disease progression, from a patient treated with ibrutinib. The TCR comes from a human donor with chronic lymphocytic leukemia. The CDR3 is CASSATGASGFGEQFF. DNA for the CDR3: TGTGCCAGCAGCGCGACGGGGGCTAGCGGGTTTGGTGAGCAGTTCTTC.